The 21 T cell receptor beta chains listed next were all sequenced from one sample in a study of blood T cell repertoires in COVID-19. Libraries were prepared by immunoSEQ multiplex PCR; TCRdb keeps only in-frame clonotypes and omits some of them. The repertoire includes 450,000 or so clones, approximately 92% of them detected once, and approximately 0.9% sits in the top ten. What was sequenced was peripheral blood. Receptor source: a man between 18 and 35 years old with COVID-19, enrolled during active disease.

V is TRBV19 and J is TRBJ2-2; D not resolved. The germline V and J ends were trimmed by 3 bases and 4 bases, with 12 bases remaining between them. This CDR3 contains 15 residues. The germline gives CDR1 LNHDA, CDR2 SQIVND (reference sequence). The chain's CDR3 is CASSIGTIGTGELFF. The CDR3 DNA reads as TGTGCCAGTAGTATTGGCACGATTGGCACCGGGGAGCTGTTTTTT.

J is TRBJ2-3 and V is TRBV24-1; maybe TRBD1 (6 bases). Germline values: CDR1 KGHDR, CDR2 SFDVKD. Trimming shortened V by 2 bases and J by 3 bases, and 17 bases separated the two germline ends. This CDR3 has 17 residues. The CDR3 here is CATSDSTGIIKTDTQYF. The CDR3 coding sequence is TGTGCCACCAGTGATTCTACAGGGATAATCAAGACAGATACGCAGTATTTT.

The rearrangement joins TRBV19 to TRBJ2-1, with D possibly TRBD2 on 9 matching bases. The germline CDR1 and CDR2 sequences are LNHDA and SQIVND (reference sequence). With 4 bases removed from V and 5 bases from J, the gap between germline ends came to 18 bases. CDR3 length equals 16 residues. The chain's CDR3 is CASSTGGGGAHNEQFF. Written as DNA, the CDR3 is TGTGCCAGTAGTACAGGGGGCGGGGGGGCCCACAATGAGCAGTTCTTC.

As to this clone: A junction end diverges from the germline sequence, so it may reflect a read error. The chain recombines TRBV7-7 with TRBJ2-5; no clear D. The CDR3 loop spans 15 amino acids. From germline, CDR1 is SSHAT and CDR2 FNYEAQ (reference sequence). The CDR3 loop reads CASSLLALKAETQYF. CDR3 sequence (DNA): TGTGCTAGCAGCTTACTCGCCCTAAAAGCGGAGACCCAGTACTTC.

The V gene is TRBV28, the J gene TRBJ1-5, with D perhaps TRBD1 (5 bases). The CDR3 runs 12 residues. CDR1 is MDHEN and CDR2 is SYDVKM in the germline V gene. The V gene lost 9 bases and the J gene lost 0 bases, with 6 bases spanning the gap. CDR3 amino acids: CASTGSNQPQHF. The CDR3 DNA reads as TGTGCCAGTACAGGTAGCAATCAGCCCCAGCATTTT.

This clone was seen a single time. This chain joins TRBV5-5 and TRBJ2-1; 10 bases are a match to TRBD2. CDR1 SGHKS and CDR2 YYEKEE come from the germline V gene (reference sequence). The CDR3 covers 15 residues. V lost 0 bases, J lost 10 bases, and 7 bases stayed unmatched. CDR3 residues: CASSLALAGGREQFF. The CDR3 DNA reads TGTGCCAGCAGCTTGGCCTTAGCGGGAGGAAGGGAGCAGTTCTTC.

This clone was counted once. CDR3 amino acids: CASTQTRGRNNEQFF. CDR3 DNA sequence: TGTGCCAGCACCCAAACCAGGGGGCGAAACAATGAGCAGTTCTTC. The chain joins TRBV5-5 to TRBJ2-1; 8 positions agree with TRBD1. The CDR3 runs 15 residues. Germline V gene data show CDR1 as SGHKS and CDR2 as YYEKEE (reference sequence). Germline trimming cut 6 bases from V and 5 bases from J; bases unmatched to any gene: 10. Full variable domain (remainder filled in from reference TRBV5-5 and TRBJ2-1): DAGVTQSPTHLIKTRGQQVTLRCSPISGHKSVSWYQQVLGQGPQFIFQYYEKEERGRGNFPDRFSARQFPNYSSELNVNALLLGDSALYLCASTQTRGRNNEQFFGPGTRLTVL.

The rearrangement uses TRBV2 and TRBJ2-1; 8 bases agree with TRBD2. The V gene's germline CDR1 is SNHLY and CDR2 FYNNEI. J was trimmed by 7 bases and V by 5 bases; bases with no gene match: 7. The CDR3 runs to 14 residues. CDR3: CASSPGTRPNEQFF. CDR3 sequence (DNA): TGTGCCAGCAGTCCCGGGACTAGACCGAATGAGCAGTTCTTC.

This clone was seen a single time. The V call is TRBV18, the J call TRBJ2-5; 11 bases agree with TRBD2. V was clipped by 4 bases and J by 5 bases; unmatched bases: 9. The CDR3 contains 16 residues. Germline CDR1 KGHSH, CDR2 LQKENI. CDR3 in DNA: TGTGCCAGCTCACTACTAGCGGGGGCACCCCAGGAGACCCAGTACTTC. Translating it yields CASSLLAGAPQETQYF.

This sequence joins TRBV11-3 and TRBJ2-5; D perhaps matches TRBD1 (6 bases). The CDR3 has 13 residues. Germline lookup yields CDR1 SGHNT and CDR2 YENEEA. Trimming left V 5 bases short and J 3 bases short, with 10 bases between. The DNA of the CDR3 is TGTGCCAGCAGCATACAGGGTAAAGAGACCCAGTACTTC. Protein sequence: CASSIQGKETQYF.

This clone was detected only once. V and J are TRBV6-5 and TRBJ1-5; D not certain. Germline CDR1 and CDR2: MNHEY and SVGAGI. Trimming took off 6 bases at V and 6 bases at J, with 12 bases between the two ends. The CDR3 is 13 residues long. The CDR3 DNA sequence: TGTGCCAGCAGGGCCGGGGTCCTTCAGCCCCAGCATTTT. It yields the protein CASRAGVLQPQHF.

This rearrangement joins TRBV25-1 to TRBJ2-1; 9 bases line up with TRBD2. The CDR3 totals 15 residues. Germline CDR1 MGHDK, CDR2 SYGVNS. V shed 3 bases, J shed 4 bases, and the junction held 4 bases outside the gene matches. The CDR3 DNA reads as TGTGCCAGCAGTGATCTAGCGGGGTTTTACAATGAGCAGTTCTTC. It specifies CASSDLAGFYNEQFF. Complete variable domain (other parts from reference TRBV25-1 and TRBJ2-1): EADIYQTPRYLVIGTGKKITLECSQTMGHDKMYWYQQDPGMELHLIHYSYGVNSTEKGDLSSESTVSRIRTEHFPLTLESARPSHTSQYLCASSDLAGFYNEQFFGPGTRLTVL.

V usage is TRBV5-6 and J usage is TRBJ1-1, with 7 bases identical to TRBD1. The V gene's germline CDR1 is SGHDT and CDR2 YYEEEE. J gave up 3 bases and V 0 bases, and 2 bases lay outside the gene matches. The CDR3 covers 14 residues. In nucleotides, the CDR3 is TGTGCCAGCAGCTTGGGACAGGGATACACTGAAGCTTTCTTT. Residues: CASSLGQGYTEAFF.

This clone was seen a handful of times. V usage is TRBV12-5 and J usage is TRBJ2-2, with a weak D call TRBD1 (5 bases). Germline values: CDR1 LGHNT, CDR2 FRNRAP. The CDR3 has 16 residues. V lost 2 bases and J 2 bases, leaving 12 bases between the germline ends. This CDR3 is CASGLYSGANTGELFF. In nucleotides, the CDR3 is TGTGCTAGTGGTTTGTACTCTGGGGCAAACACCGGGGAGCTGTTTTTT.

CDR3 sequence: CAIGLAGGETQYF. The CDR3 DNA follows: TGTGCCATAGGACTAGCGGGAGGAGAGACCCAGTACTTC. The rearrangement joins TRBV10-3 to TRBJ2-5; 14 nucleotides agree with TRBD2. The trim removed 9 bases at V and 4 bases at J, leaving 1 base unmatched. The CDR3 has 13 amino acids. The germline V gene encodes CDR1 ENHRY and CDR2 SYGVKD.

This clone appeared once. V is TRBV6-5 and J is TRBJ1-2; D gene ambiguous. Germline V gene lookup returns CDR1 MNHEY and CDR2 SVGAGI. This CDR3 region has 13 residues. V was clipped by 11 bases and J by 2 bases, with 15 bases between them. The CDR3 sequence: CAHSGVINYGYTF. CDR3 DNA: TGTGCCCACAGCGGGGTTATAAACTATGGCTACACCTTC.

V usage is TRBV5-1 and J usage is TRBJ2-6; D ambiguous. Trimming took 0 bases from V and 2 from J, leaving 9 bases between them. Germline V CDR1 and CDR2: SGHRS, YFSETQ. This CDR3 is 16 amino acids long. CDR3 nucleotides: TGCGCCAGCAGCTTGGGGTCAGGCGCTGGGGCCAACGTCCTGACTTTC. As protein: CASSLGSGAGANVLTF.

A few counts support this clone. The chain links TRBV6-1 to TRBJ2-2; a possible D gene is TRBD2 (5 bases). This CDR3 comprises 13 residues. CDR1 is MNHNS and CDR2 is SASEGT in the germline V gene. V was cut by 3 bases and J by 4 bases, with 6 bases left in between. The CDR3 bases are TGTGCCAGCAGTGACGGGGTCACCGGGGAGCTGTTTTTT. Protein: CASSDGVTGELFF.

This chain connects TRBV12-3 or TRBV12-4 to TRBJ1-1, with D possibly matching TRBD1 (5 bases). There are 12 residues in the CDR3. Trimming cost V 4 bases and J 4 bases, with 7 bases left between them. For the CDR3, the DNA is TGTGCCAGCAGTTCCGACAGCACTGAAGCTTTCTTT. It codes for CASSSDSTEAFF.

This rearrangement joins TRBV6-5 to TRBJ1-2, with TRBD1 matching 10 bases. From germline, CDR1 is MNHEY and CDR2 SVGAGI. The CDR3 has 15 amino acids. The J segment lost 3 bases and the V segment lost 0 bases, leaving 1 base of the junction unmatched. The CDR3 DNA sequence: TGTGCCAGCAGTTACTCCGGGACAGGGGACTATGGCTACACCTTC. Protein sequence: CASSYSGTGDYGYTF.

The V call is TRBV19, the J call TRBJ2-7; 9 positions match TRBD1. The CDR3 has 15 amino acids. The germline V gene has CDR1 LNHDA and CDR2 SQIVND (reference sequence). The V segment lost 1 base and the J segment 0 bases; nucleotides outside the gene matches: 1. The CDR3 DNA reads TGTGCCAGTAGTATAGGACAGGGGGACTCCTACGAGCAGTACTTC. Residues: CASSIGQGDSYEQYF. Looking up the rest from reference TRBV19 and TRBJ2-7 gives the full variable domain: DGGITQSPKYLFRKEGQNVTLSCEQNLNHDAMYWYRQDPGQGLRLIYYSQIVNDFQKGDIAEGYSVSREKKESFPLTVTSAQKNPTAFYLCASSIGQGDSYEQYFGPGTRLTVT.